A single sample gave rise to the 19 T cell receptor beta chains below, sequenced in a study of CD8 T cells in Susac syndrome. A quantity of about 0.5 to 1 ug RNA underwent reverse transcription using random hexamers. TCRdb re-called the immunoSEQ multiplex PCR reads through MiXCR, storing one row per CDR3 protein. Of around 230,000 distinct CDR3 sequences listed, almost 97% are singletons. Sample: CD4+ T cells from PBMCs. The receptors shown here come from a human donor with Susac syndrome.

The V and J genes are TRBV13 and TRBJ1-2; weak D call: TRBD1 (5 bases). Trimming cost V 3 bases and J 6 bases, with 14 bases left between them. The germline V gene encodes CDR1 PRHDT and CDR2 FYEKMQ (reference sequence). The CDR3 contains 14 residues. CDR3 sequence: CASSFGSGGDGYTF. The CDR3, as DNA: TGTGCCAGCAGCTTTGGGAGCGGAGGGGATGGCTACACCTTC. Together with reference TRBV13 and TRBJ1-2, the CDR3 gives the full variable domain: AAGVIQSPRHLIKEKRETATLKCYPIPRHDTVYWYQQGPGQDPQFLISFYEKMQSDKGSIPDRFSAQQFSDYHSELNMSSLELGDSALYFCASSFGSGGDGYTFGSGTRLTVV.

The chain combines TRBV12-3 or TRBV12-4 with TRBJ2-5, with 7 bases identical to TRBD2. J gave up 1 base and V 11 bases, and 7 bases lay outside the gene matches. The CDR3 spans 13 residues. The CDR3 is CAPTSSLQETQYF. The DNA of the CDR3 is TGTGCCCCGACTAGCTCGCTCCAAGAGACCCAGTACTTC.

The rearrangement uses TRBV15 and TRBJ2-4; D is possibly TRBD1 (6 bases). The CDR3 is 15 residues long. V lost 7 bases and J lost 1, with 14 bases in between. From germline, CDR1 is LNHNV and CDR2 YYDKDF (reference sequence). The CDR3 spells CATNSLQGAKNIQYF. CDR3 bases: TGTGCCACCAACTCTCTTCAGGGGGCCAAAAACATTCAGTACTTC. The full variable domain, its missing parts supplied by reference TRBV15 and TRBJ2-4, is DAMVIQNPRYQVTQFGKPVTLSCSQTLNHNVMYWYQQKSSQAPKLLFHYYDKDFNNEADTPDNFQSRRPNTSFCFLDIRSPGLGDTAMYLCATNSLQGAKNIQYFGAGTRLSVL.

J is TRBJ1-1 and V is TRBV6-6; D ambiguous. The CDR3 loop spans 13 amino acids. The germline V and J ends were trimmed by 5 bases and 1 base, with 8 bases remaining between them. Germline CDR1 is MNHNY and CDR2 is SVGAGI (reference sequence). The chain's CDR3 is CASSPLRNTEAFF. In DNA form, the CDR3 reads TGTGCCAGCAGTCCACTAAGGAACACTGAAGCTTTCTTT.

The CDR3 DNA reads TGCAGTGCTAGTCCGGTTCTTGGTGAGGGGCCGACCTTGTCTGATGGCTACACCTTC. Translation: CSASPVLGEGPTLSDGYTF. V is TRBV20-1 and J is TRBJ1-2, with D possibly matching TRBD1 (5 bases). The V end lost 3 bases, the J end lost 6 bases, and 32 bases lay between the germline ends. Looked up from germline, CDR1 is DFQATT and CDR2 is SNEGSKA (reference sequence). The CDR3 consists of 19 residues.

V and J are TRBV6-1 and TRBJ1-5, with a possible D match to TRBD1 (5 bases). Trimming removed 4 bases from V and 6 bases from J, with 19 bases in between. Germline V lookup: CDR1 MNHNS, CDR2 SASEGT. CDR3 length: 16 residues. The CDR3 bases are TGTGCCAGCAGTGTTGGAGGTTGGGGGGACGGTCAGCCCCAGCATTTT. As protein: CASSVGGWGDGQPQHF.

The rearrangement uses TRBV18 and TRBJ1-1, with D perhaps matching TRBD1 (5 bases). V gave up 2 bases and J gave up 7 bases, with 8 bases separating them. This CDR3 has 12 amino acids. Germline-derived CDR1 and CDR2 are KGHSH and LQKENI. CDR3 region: CASSPGGDEAFF. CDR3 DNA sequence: TGTGCCAGCTCACCAGGAGGGGATGAAGCTTTCTTT.

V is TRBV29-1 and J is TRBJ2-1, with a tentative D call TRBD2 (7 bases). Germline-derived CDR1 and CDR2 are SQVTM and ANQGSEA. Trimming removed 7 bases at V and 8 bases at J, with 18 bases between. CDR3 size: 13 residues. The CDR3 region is CSGGAASGHEQFF. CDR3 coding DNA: TGCAGCGGGGGGGCGGCTAGCGGTCATGAGCAGTTCTTC.

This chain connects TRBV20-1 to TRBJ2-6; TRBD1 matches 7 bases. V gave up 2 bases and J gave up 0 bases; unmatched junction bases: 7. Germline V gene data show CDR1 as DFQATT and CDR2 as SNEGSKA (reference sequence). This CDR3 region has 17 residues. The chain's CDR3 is CSARTRTGLSGANVLTF. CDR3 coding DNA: TGCAGTGCTAGAACTAGGACAGGTCTCTCTGGGGCCAACGTCCTGACTTTC.

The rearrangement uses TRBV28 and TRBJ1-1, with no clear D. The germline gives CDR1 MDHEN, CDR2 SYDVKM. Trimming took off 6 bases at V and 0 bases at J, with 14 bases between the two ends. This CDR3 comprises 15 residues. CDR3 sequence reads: CASRREITMNTEAFF. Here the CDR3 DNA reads TGTGCCAGCAGGAGGGAGATAACCATGAACACTGAAGCTTTCTTT.

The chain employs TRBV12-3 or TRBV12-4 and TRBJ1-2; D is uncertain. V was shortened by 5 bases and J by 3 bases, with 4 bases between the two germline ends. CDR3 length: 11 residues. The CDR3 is CASSTDYGYTF. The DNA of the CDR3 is TGTGCCAGCAGTACGGACTATGGCTACACCTTC.

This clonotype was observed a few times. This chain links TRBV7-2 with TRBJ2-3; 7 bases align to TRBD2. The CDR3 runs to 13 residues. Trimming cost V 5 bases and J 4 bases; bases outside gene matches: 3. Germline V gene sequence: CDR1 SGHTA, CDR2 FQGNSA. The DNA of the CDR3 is TGTGCCAGCAGCCCGGGAGGTTCAGATACGCAGTATTTT. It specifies CASSPGGSDTQYF.

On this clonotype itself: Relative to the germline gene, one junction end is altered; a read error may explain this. The DNA of the CDR3 is TGTGCCAGCAGTTCCTTCCGGGACAGGGACACCCGGGAGCTGTTTTTT. It yields the protein CASSSFRDRDTRELFF. The rearrangement uses TRBV27 and TRBJ2-2; 9 nucleotides line up with TRBD1. The length of the CDR3 is 16 residues. CDR1 MNHEY and CDR2 SMNVEV come from the germline V gene (reference sequence).

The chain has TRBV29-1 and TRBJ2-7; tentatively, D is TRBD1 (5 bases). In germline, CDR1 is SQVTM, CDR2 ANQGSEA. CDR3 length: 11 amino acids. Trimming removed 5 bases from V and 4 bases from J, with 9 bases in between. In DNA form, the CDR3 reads TGCAGCGTTTCCCAGGGTTACGAGCAGTACTTC. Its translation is CSVSQGYEQYF.

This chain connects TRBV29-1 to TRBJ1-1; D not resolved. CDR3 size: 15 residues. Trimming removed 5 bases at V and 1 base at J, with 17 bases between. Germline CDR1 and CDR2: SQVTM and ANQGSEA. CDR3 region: CSVYEGSRWNTEAFF. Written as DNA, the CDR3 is TGCAGCGTTTACGAGGGATCAAGATGGAACACTGAAGCTTTCTTT.

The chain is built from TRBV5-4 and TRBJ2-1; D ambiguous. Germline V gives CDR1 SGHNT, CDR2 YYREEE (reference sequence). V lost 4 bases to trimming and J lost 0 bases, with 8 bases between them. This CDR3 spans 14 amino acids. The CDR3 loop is CASSLKSSYNEQFF. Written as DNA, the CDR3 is TGTGCCAGCAGCCTGAAGAGCTCCTACAATGAGCAGTTCTTC.

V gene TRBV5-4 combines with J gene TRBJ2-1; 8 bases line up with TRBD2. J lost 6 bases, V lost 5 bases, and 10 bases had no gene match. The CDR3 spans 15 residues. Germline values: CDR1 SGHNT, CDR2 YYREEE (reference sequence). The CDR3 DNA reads TGTGCCAGCAGGTCCACGGGAGGGCTCGCCAATGAGCAGTTCTTC. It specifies CASRSTGGLANEQFF.

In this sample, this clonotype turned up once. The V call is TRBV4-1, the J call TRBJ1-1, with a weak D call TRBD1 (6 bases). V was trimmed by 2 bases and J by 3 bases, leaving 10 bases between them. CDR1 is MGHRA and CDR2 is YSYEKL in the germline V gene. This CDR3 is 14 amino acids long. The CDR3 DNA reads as TGCGCCAGCAGCCAATACAGGGTTTACACTGAAGCTTTCTTT. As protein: CASSQYRVYTEAFF.

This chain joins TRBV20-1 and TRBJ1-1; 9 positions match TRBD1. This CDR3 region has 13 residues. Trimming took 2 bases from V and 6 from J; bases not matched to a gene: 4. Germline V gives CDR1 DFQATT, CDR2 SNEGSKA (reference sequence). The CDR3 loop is CSARRDRVAEAFF. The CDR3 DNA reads TGCAGTGCTAGACGGGACAGGGTGGCTGAAGCTTTCTTT.